This T cell receptor (beta chain) was captured in a study of T cells in Graves' hyperthyroidism and ophthalmopathy. Study summary: The initial diagnosis was the point when peripheral blood was collected, ahead of any treatment.

RNA transcripts were the template for amplifying TCR beta CDR3 regions. The study used the HTBI primer set for a first-round RT-PCR of the TCR CDR3. In TCRdb, the multiplex PCR reads were re-called with MiXCR into one record per CDR3 protein. The sample lists hundreds of thousands of distinct CDR3 sequences, over 35% occurring once. This clonotype has ten or more counts. Germline V gene lookup returns CDR1 ENHRY and CDR2 SYGVKD. The CDR3 is 17 amino acids. Trimming took 4 bases from V and 1 from J, leaving 17 bases between them. Diagnosing involved the use of clinical symptoms, serum thyroxine and TRAb, thyroid ultrasound and orbital computed tomography.

This sequence was found in a man between 18 and 35 years old with Graves' hyperthyroidism. Sequenced sample: blood. This chain uses TRBV10-3 with TRBJ1-5; D call uncertain. The CDR3 reads CAISGGWIDGSNQPQHF. The CDR3 DNA reads TGTGCCATCAGTGGGGGTTGGATAGATGGGAGCAATCAGCCCCAGCATTTT.